A selection of T cell receptor beta chains follows, all from one sample in a study of shared clonotypes between healthy human individuals. Repertoires were generated with immunoSEQ multiplex PCR, while TCRdb's copy carries only in-frame clones and drops some. This table holds about 590,000 clones, just under 97% found once. The sequenced sample consisted of naive CD8+ T cells sorted from blood. Receptors were obtained from a woman aged 25 to 39 in good health. The CDR3 runs from the conserved cysteine through the conserved F or W. A D gene is named only where the DNA matches it firmly. Expanded clones get a size class; other rows say once, few or many, or leave the size out.

J gene	V gene	clone size	D gene	CDR3 protein	CDR3 DNA
TRBJ1-5	TRBV4-1	.	.	CASSQGTHRNQPQHF	TGCGCCAGCAGCCAAGGGACTCACAGGAATCAGCCCCAGCATTTT
TRBJ1-2	TRBV6-4	.	TRBD1	CASTVGGTGHCLNYGYTF	TGTGCCAGCACCGTTGGCGGGACAGGGCACTGCCTAAACTATGGCTACACCTTC
TRBJ2-7	TRBV27	.	.	CASSPREGGYEQYF	TGTGCCAGCAGTCCCCGCGAGGGCGGCTACGAGCAGTACTTC
TRBJ1-5	TRBV6-5	.	.	CASSYSWDIDQPQHF	TGTGCCAGCAGTTACTCGTGGGACATCGATCAGCCCCAGCATTTT
TRBJ1-1	TRBV5-1	.	.	CASSLEAQNTEAFF	TGCGCCAGCAGCTTGGAGGCGCAGAACACTGAAGCTTTCTTT
TRBJ2-7	TRBV11-2	.	.	CASSLVQGLDEQYF	TGTGCCAGCAGCTTAGTCCAGGGCCTAGACGAGCAGTACTTC
TRBJ2-7	TRBV10-3	once	.	CAIKSRHEQYF	TGTGCCATCAAGAGTCGCCACGAGCAGTACTTC
TRBJ2-5	TRBV9	.	.	CASSVVDHNGLQETQYF	TGTGCCAGCAGCGTAGTAGATCATAACGGGTTACAAGAGACCCAGTACTTC
TRBJ2-3	TRBV19	.	TRBD2	CASSIGAGTPEAQYF	TGTGCCAGTAGTATAGGAGCGGGGACTCCCGAGGCGCAGTATTTT
TRBJ2-7	TRBV27	.	TRBD1	CASSFLQGAVYEQYF	TGTGCCAGCAGTTTCCTGCAGGGGGCAGTTTACGAGCAGTACTTC
TRBJ2-2	TRBV9	.	TRBD2	CASSVEAGGTGELFF	TGTGCCAGCAGCGTAGAAGCGGGAGGGACCGGGGAGCTGTTTTTT
TRBJ1-2	TRBV2	.	.	CASSGASNYGYTF	TGTGCCAGCAGTGGCGCCAGCAACTATGGCTACACCTTC
TRBJ2-7	TRBV9	.	TRBD1	CASSERTGSREQYF	TGTGCCAGCAGCGAAAGGACAGGGTCCCGCGAGCAGTACTTC
TRBJ2-3	TRBV28	.	.	CASGEAVSTDTQYF	TGTGCCAGCGGGGAGGCAGTCAGCACAGATACGCAGTATTTT
TRBJ2-7	TRBV6-5	.	TRBD1	CASSSGQGYEQYF	TGTGCCAGCAGTTCCGGACAGGGGTACGAGCAGTACTTC